This note documents a single T cell receptor (beta chain) sequence. This CDR3 region has 14 residues. This sample is part of a study of identifying expanded T cells in peripheral blood. Sequenced by immunoSEQ multiplex PCR; TCRdb stores in-frame clones only, minus some. The sample holds tens of thousands of clones, around 86% seen once. This rearrangement joins TRBV21-1 to TRBJ2-1; the table's D gene call, TRBD2, was not cross checked with the DNA. TRBV21-1 is recorded as a pseudogene. The source of this sequence is a person between 18 and 70 years old in good health. Input material: blood. The CDR3 DNA is TGTGCCAGCAGCAGCGGGAGGGCCTACAATGAGCAGTTCTTC. Translating it yields CASSSGRAYNEQFF.